These 24 T cell receptor beta chains were sequenced from one sample in a study of blood T cell repertoires in COVID-19. Sequencing used immunoSEQ multiplex PCR; TCRdb keeps in-frame clones, though not all of them. Of approximately 110,000 clones in the sample, more than 80% were seen once. Sequenced material: peripheral blood. The receptors stem from a woman aged 60-75 years with COVID-19, enrolled during active disease.

V gene TRBV10-2 combines with J gene TRBJ1-1, with D hard to call. The CDR3 runs to 14 residues. Trimming took 4 bases from V and 0 from J, leaving 9 bases between them. Germline V gives CDR1 WSHSY, CDR2 SAAADI. CDR3 sequence: CASSVAGLNTEAFF. DNA of the CDR3: TGCGCCAGCAGTGTGGCCGGGTTGAACACTGAAGCTTTCTTT.

V and J are TRBV12-3 or TRBV12-4 and TRBJ1-1; D possibly corresponds to TRBD1 (5 bases). Trimming removed 1 base from V and 11 bases from J, with 14 bases in between. The CDR3 totals 13 residues. The CDR3 DNA is TGTGCCAGCAGTTTAGTGGCGGGGCGAAAGGCTTTCTTT. This codes for CASSLVAGRKAFF.

The chain has TRBV7-6 and TRBJ2-5; 8 nucleotides match TRBD2. V was clipped by 5 bases and J by 1 base; unmatched bases: 12. CDR3 length equals 17 residues. CDR1 SGHVS and CDR2 FNYEAQ come from the germline V gene. The CDR3 DNA sequence: TGTGCCAGCAGCCACCCCTGGAGGGGGACTAGCCAAGAGACCCAGTACTTC. It is translated as CASSHPWRGTSQETQYF.

Turning to this clone: Within the sample, other DNA sequences also encode this same CDR3. The rearrangement uses TRBV20-1 and TRBJ2-5, with 7 bases lining up with TRBD2. There are 12 residues in the CDR3. J was trimmed by 4 bases and V by 3 bases; bases with no gene match: 2. Germline values: CDR1 DFQATT, CDR2 SNEGSKA (reference sequence). The CDR3 protein is CSASTGGETQYF. Written as DNA, the CDR3 is TGCAGTGCTAGTACGGGGGGAGAGACCCAGTACTTC.

This clone was picked up one time. The CDR3 sequence is CASSYRHSLAGDEQFF. The DNA of the CDR3 is TGTGCCAGCAGTTACCGTCACTCCCTCGCCGGGGATGAGCAGTTCTTC. The chain recombines TRBV6-5 with TRBJ2-1; the D gene is possibly TRBD2 (5 bases). The CDR3 length is 16 residues. Per germline, CDR1 MNHEY and CDR2 SVGAGI. V lost 2 bases and J 8 bases, leaving 19 bases between the germline ends.

The gene calls are TRBV7-2 and TRBJ2-7, with unresolved D. Germline V CDR1 and CDR2: SGHTA, FQGNSA. The CDR3 has 15 amino acids. The ends were cut back, 1 base at V and 2 bases at J, with 12 bases in the middle. CDR3 protein: CASSLVFTATYEQYF. CDR3 DNA: TGTGCCAGCAGCTTAGTTTTTACAGCCACCTACGAGCAGTACTTC.

The rearrangement joins TRBV19 to TRBJ1-4; TRBD1 matches 7 bases. Germline CDR1 reads LNHDA; CDR2 reads SQIVND (reference sequence). The ends lost 5 bases at V and 5 bases at J; junction bases unmatched: 5. The CDR3 is made up of 14 amino acids. CDR3 coding DNA: TGTGCCAGTAGTCTCCCGGACAGGAATGAAAAACTGTTTTTT. Amino acids: CASSLPDRNEKLFF. Together with reference TRBV19 and TRBJ1-4, the CDR3 gives the full variable domain: DGGITQSPKYLFRKEGQNVTLSCEQNLNHDAMYWYRQDPGQGLRLIYYSQIVNDFQKGDIAEGYSVSREKKESFPLTVTSAQKNPTAFYLCASSLPDRNEKLFFGSGTQLSVL.

This chain links TRBV4-1 with TRBJ1-4; D call uncertain. The CDR3 runs 14 residues. CDR1 and CDR2 (germline): MGHRA, YSYEKL. Trimming took 0 bases from V and 8 from J, leaving 10 bases between them. The CDR3 loop reads CASSQERRVEKLFF. Here the CDR3 DNA reads TGCGCCAGCAGCCAAGAGAGACGGGTAGAAAAACTGTTTTTT.

This rearrangement joins TRBV18 to TRBJ1-3, with 8 bases matching TRBD1. Per germline, CDR1 KGHSH and CDR2 LQKENI. Trimming at V came to 6 bases and at J to 2 bases, leaving 3 bases not matched to a gene. The CDR3 sequence is 14 residues long. The chain's CDR3 is CASSPTGAGNTIYF. In nucleotides, the CDR3 is TGTGCCAGCTCCCCGACAGGGGCTGGAAACACCATATATTTT.

This rearrangement joins TRBV19 to TRBJ1-5; no clear D. V lost 0 bases and J lost 7, with 10 bases in between. Looked up from germline, CDR1 is LNHDA and CDR2 is SQIVND (reference sequence). The CDR3 is made up of 14 amino acids. Here the CDR3 DNA reads TGTGCCAGTAGTATAGATCTCGGTCGGCAGCCCCAGCATTTT. It encodes CASSIDLGRQPQHF. Full variable domain (rest looked up from reference TRBV19 and TRBJ1-5): DGGITQSPKYLFRKEGQNVTLSCEQNLNHDAMYWYRQDPGQGLRLIYYSQIVNDFQKGDIAEGYSVSREKKESFPLTVTSAQKNPTAFYLCASSIDLGRQPQHFGDGTRLSIL.

The genes are TRBV12-5 and TRBJ2-7, with TRBD1 identical over 7 bases. The CDR3 has 15 amino acids. Per the germline V gene, CDR1 is LGHNT and CDR2 is FRNRAP. V was clipped by 2 bases and J by 2 bases; unmatched bases: 6. For the CDR3, the DNA is TGTGCTAGTGGTTTGTTCCCCGGGACAGCCTACGAGCAGTACTTC. It specifies CASGLFPGTAYEQYF.

In DNA, the CDR3 is TGTGCCAGCAGCTTGTCGTCAGCGGGGGGGTTAAGCCCCTACAATGAGCAGTTCTTC. Translating it yields CASSLSSAGGLSPYNEQFF. The genes are TRBV5-4 and TRBJ2-1, with TRBD2 matching over 10 bases. This CDR3 region has 19 residues. Germline trimming cut 1 base from V and 2 bases from J; bases unmatched to any gene: 12. The germline V gene encodes CDR1 SGHNT and CDR2 YYREEE (reference sequence).

The chain links TRBV30 to TRBJ1-1; TRBD1 agrees at 8 bases. CDR3 size: 16 residues. Looked up from germline, CDR1 is GTSNPN and CDR2 is SVGIG (reference sequence). V dropped 5 bases and J dropped 0; count of bases not matched to a gene: 11. Written as DNA, the CDR3 is TGTGCCTGGGTGGGCAGGGGGCCAGGGATGAACACTGAAGCTTTCTTT. Translation: CAWVGRGPGMNTEAFF.

This clone was observed a single time. The chain combines TRBV13 with TRBJ1-2; 7 bases line up with TRBD1. V lost 6 bases, J lost 4 bases, and 8 bases stayed unmatched. CDR1 and CDR2 from the germline V gene are PRHDT and FYEKMQ (reference sequence). This CDR3 contains 14 residues. DNA of the CDR3: TGTGCCAGCAGACCGGGACAGTCATTCTATGGCTACACCTTC. As protein: CASRPGQSFYGYTF.

V is TRBV27 and J is TRBJ2-2; possibly TRBD2 for D (5 bases). CDR3 length equals 14 residues. Trimming left V 8 bases short and J 4 bases short, with 14 bases between. Germline CDR1 MNHEY, CDR2 SMNVEV (reference sequence). CDR3 in amino acids: CASRTSPGTGELFF. The CDR3 DNA reads as TGTGCCAGCCGTACTAGTCCGGGCACCGGGGAGCTGTTTTTT.

The CDR3 region is CASSLDRGSQPQHF. Here the CDR3 DNA reads TGTGCCAGCAGCCTAGACAGGGGCTCTCAGCCCCAGCATTTT. This chain joins TRBV7-2 and TRBJ1-5, with 8 bases lining up with TRBD1. CDR1 and CDR2 from the germline V gene are SGHTA and FQGNSA. The CDR3 spans 14 residues. J was trimmed by 6 bases and V by 5 bases; bases with no gene match: 6.

The chain couples TRBV14 to TRBJ2-2; D may be TRBD2 (6 bases). The germline V gene has CDR1 SGHDN and CDR2 FVKESK. The V end was cut by 1 base, the J end by 4 bases, with 16 bases between. The length of the CDR3 is 17 residues. The CDR3 sequence is CASSQGGGSTFTGELFF. DNA of the CDR3: TGTGCCAGCAGCCAAGGGGGAGGCAGTACCTTCACCGGGGAGCTGTTTTTT.

The chain recombines TRBV12-3 or TRBV12-4 with TRBJ1-2, with D unresolved. V was trimmed by 6 bases and J by 3 bases, leaving 8 bases between them. The CDR3 extends over 12 amino acids. The CDR3 loop reads CASSHNDYGYTF. The CDR3 region has the DNA TGTGCCAGCAGCCACAATGACTATGGCTACACCTTC.

The chain couples TRBV6-5 to TRBJ1-2; the match to TRBD1 covers 7 bases. Trimming cost V 6 bases and J 5 bases; bases outside gene matches: 12. Germline V gene sequence: CDR1 MNHEY, CDR2 SVGAGI. The CDR3 runs to 15 residues. In nucleotides, the CDR3 is TGTGCCAGCAGCCGCACCGACAGGGAGGAATATGGCTACACCTTC. Translated: CASSRTDREEYGYTF.

This clone turned up a few times. The chain links TRBV6-6 to TRBJ1-5; D is perhaps TRBD1 (5 bases). Germline V gene lookup returns CDR1 MNHNY and CDR2 SVGAGI (reference sequence). The CDR3 is 13 amino acids. Trimming removed 1 base from V and 6 bases from J, with 7 bases in between. CDR3 region: CASSYFRVQPQHF. As DNA, the CDR3 is TGTGCCAGCAGTTACTTCAGGGTTCAGCCCCAGCATTTT.

The rearrangement links TRBV19 to TRBJ1-1; D unclear. This CDR3 is 13 amino acids long. Trimming took off 7 bases at V and 3 bases at J, with 12 bases between the two ends. Germline V gives CDR1 LNHDA, CDR2 SQIVND (reference sequence). The CDR3, as DNA: TGTGCCAGTACCCCGGAGCATTACACTGAAGCTTTCTTT. It translates to CASTPEHYTEAFF. The full variable domain, its missing parts supplied by reference TRBV19 and TRBJ1-1, is DGGITQSPKYLFRKEGQNVTLSCEQNLNHDAMYWYRQDPGQGLRLIYYSQIVNDFQKGDIAEGYSVSREKKESFPLTVTSAQKNPTAFYLCASTPEHYTEAFFGQGTRLTVV.

The chain joins TRBV7-9 to TRBJ1-1; D is uncertain. V lost 3 bases and J 7 bases, leaving 9 bases between the germline ends. The CDR3 loop spans 12 amino acids. Germline V gene lookup returns CDR1 SEHNR and CDR2 FQNEAQ (reference sequence). Here the CDR3 reads CASSLGGFEAFF. The CDR3 region has the DNA TGTGCCAGCAGCTTGGGAGGGTTTGAAGCTTTCTTT.

This chain joins TRBV4-2 and TRBJ1-2; unclear D gene. The CDR3 runs 17 residues. Trimming removed 0 bases from V and 0 bases from J, with 14 bases in between. Germline V gene lookup returns CDR1 LGHNA and CDR2 YNFKEQ. CDR3 DNA: TGTGCCAGCAGCCAAGAAGGGAGGCACAGTGCTAACTATGGCTACACCTTC. Translating it yields CASSQEGRHSANYGYTF.

J is TRBJ2-3 and V is TRBV3-1 (or the pseudogene TRBV3-2); 15 bases align to TRBD2. V gave up 3 bases and J gave up 9 bases; unmatched junction bases: 7. Germline V lookup: CDR1 LGHDT, CDR2 YNNKEL (reference sequence). This CDR3 has 16 amino acids. CDR3 nucleotides: TGTGCCAGCAGCCACCCTGGACTAGCGGGGGGGAGGACGCAGTATTTT. Translation gives CASSHPGLAGGRTQYF.